The 11 T cell receptor beta chains below were found in one sample sequenced in a study of siplizumab effects on memory and regulatory T cells. Only in-frame clones appear in the TCRdb table, and some are missing; sequencing was by immunoSEQ multiplex PCR. The table includes roughly 120,000 clones, about 94% detected once. Sequencing used non-Treg CD4+ T cells sorted from blood. The source of these receptors is a human donor in good health.

A single count supports this clone. The V and J genes are TRBV7-8 and TRBJ1-1, with 11 nucleotides matching TRBD1. This CDR3 has 18 residues. Germline V gene data show CDR1 as SGHVS and CDR2 as FQNEAQ. V lost 5 bases and J lost 6; bases outside the gene matches: 17. CDR3 DNA: TGTGCCAGCAGCCCAGGACAGGGGGCCCCGATAGGGTGGGCTGAAGCTTTCTTT. This sequence encodes CASSPGQGAPIGWAEAFF.

This clone appeared once. V usage is TRBV7-9 and J usage is TRBJ1-5; the D is unclear. The V end was cut by 5 bases, the J end by 5 bases, with 10 bases between. The germline V gene has CDR1 SEHNR and CDR2 FQNEAQ (reference sequence). There are 13 residues in the CDR3. The CDR3 sequence: CASSAQRDQPQHF. CDR3 sequence (DNA): TGTGCCAGCAGCGCCCAGAGGGATCAGCCCCAGCATTTT.

The chain combines TRBV5-8 with TRBJ2-5; the D is unclear. The CDR3 runs to 11 residues. The germline V and J ends were trimmed by 0 bases and 7 bases, with 4 bases remaining between them. CDR1 is SGHTS, CDR2 YDEGEE, per germline. The CDR3 region is CASSLGGTQYF. CDR3 DNA: TGTGCCAGCAGCTTGGGGGGGACCCAGTACTTC.

This clone was seen only once. The chain links TRBV6-5 to TRBJ1-1; D is undetermined. The CDR3 covers 14 residues. V lost 5 bases and J 1 base, leaving 11 bases between the germline ends. Germline values: CDR1 MNHEY, CDR2 SVGAGI. This CDR3 reads CASSRSMGNTEAFF. In DNA, the CDR3 is TGTGCCAGCAGTCGGTCCATGGGGAACACTGAAGCTTTCTTT.

The chain links TRBV12-2 to TRBJ1-1; the table assigns TRBD1, which was not confirmed against the DNA. TRBV12-2 is designated a pseudogene. The CDR3 loop spans 14 amino acids. For the CDR3, the DNA is TGTGCAAGTCGCTTAGACCGACAGGTCCCTGAAGCTTTCTTT. Its translation is CASRLDRQVPEAFF.

The chain couples TRBV6-6 to TRBJ1-2; no firm D call. The CDR3 loop spans 15 amino acids. V gave up 2 bases and J gave up 4 bases, with 14 bases separating them. Germline CDR1 is MNHNY and CDR2 is SVGAGI (reference sequence). The CDR3: CASSYPLSSGYGYTF. The CDR3 DNA is TGTGCCAGCAGTTACCCCCTGTCCTCGGGCTATGGCTACACCTTC.

V is TRBV5-4 and J is TRBJ2-1; 14 nucleotides agree with TRBD2. This CDR3 has 17 amino acids. V lost 2 bases and J lost 2; bases outside the gene matches: 3. CDR1 is SGHNT and CDR2 is YYREEE in the germline V gene (reference sequence). The CDR3 loop is CASSLGLAGGPYNEQFF. CDR3 DNA: TGTGCCAGCAGCTTAGGACTAGCGGGAGGCCCCTACAATGAGCAGTTCTTC.

This rearrangement joins TRBV6-5 to TRBJ1-2, with a weak D call TRBD1 (5 bases). Germline V gene sequence: CDR1 MNHEY, CDR2 SVGAGI. CDR3 length: 13 residues. Trimming left V 10 bases short and J 2 bases short, with 14 bases between. The CDR3 DNA is TGTGCCACCGCGGGGGTAGGGAACTATGGCTACACCTTC. Translated, it gives CATAGVGNYGYTF.

The chain uses TRBV9 and TRBJ1-2, with D hard to call. Germline CDR1 is SGDLS and CDR2 is YYNGEE. The CDR3 totals 18 residues. V was pared by 0 bases and J by 0 bases, with 18 bases between. The CDR3 region is CASSVVSVGWETNYGYTF. CDR3 bases: TGTGCCAGCAGCGTAGTGTCGGTCGGGTGGGAGACTAACTATGGCTACACCTTC.

V and J are TRBV29-1 and TRBJ2-1, with a tentative D call TRBD2 (6 bases). V lost 4 bases to trimming and J lost 8 bases, with 15 bases between them. Germline loops: CDR1 SQVTM, CDR2 ANQGSEA. The CDR3 runs to 13 residues. In nucleotides, the CDR3 is TGCAGCGTTGTAGCGGACTCACGGGATGAGCAGTTCTTC. This codes for CSVVADSRDEQFF.

The gene calls are TRBV14 and TRBJ2-7, with 11 positions matching TRBD2. With 3 bases clipped from V and 1 base from J, the junction kept 11 bases outside the gene matches. Per the germline V gene, CDR1 is SGHDN and CDR2 is FVKESK. This CDR3 has 18 residues. CDR3 nucleotides: TGTGCCAGCAGCCATTCCCCCCTAGCGGGAGGATTATCCTACGAGCAGTACTTC. Protein: CASSHSPLAGGLSYEQYF.